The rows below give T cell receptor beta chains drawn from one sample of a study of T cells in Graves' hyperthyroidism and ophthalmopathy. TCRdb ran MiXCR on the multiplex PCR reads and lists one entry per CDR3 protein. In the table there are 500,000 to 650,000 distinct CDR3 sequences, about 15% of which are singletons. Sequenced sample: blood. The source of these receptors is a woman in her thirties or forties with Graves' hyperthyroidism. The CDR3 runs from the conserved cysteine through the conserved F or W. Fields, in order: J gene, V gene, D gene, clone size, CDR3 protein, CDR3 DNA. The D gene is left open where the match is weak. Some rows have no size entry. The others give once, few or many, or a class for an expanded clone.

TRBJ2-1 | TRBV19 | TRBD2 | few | CASSTGPGLANEQFF | TGTGCCAGTAGTACAGGCCCGGGACTAGCGAATGAGCAGTTCTTC
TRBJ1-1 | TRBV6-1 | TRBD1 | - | CASTPDRVGTEAFF | TGTGCCAGCACTCCGGACAGGGTTGGCACTGAAGCTTTCTTT
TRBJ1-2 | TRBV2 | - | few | CASSAPGVYGYTF | TGTGCCAGCAGTGCGCCGGGAGTCTATGGCTACACCTTC
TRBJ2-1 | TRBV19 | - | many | CASHGRRTLYNEQFF | TGTGCCAGTCATGGCCGACGGACCCTCTACAATGAGCAGTTCTTC
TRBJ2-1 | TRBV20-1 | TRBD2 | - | CSAWRGLAENEQFF | TGCAGTGCCTGGCGGGGACTAGCGGAAAATGAGCAGTTCTTC
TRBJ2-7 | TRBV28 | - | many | CASRTRDRGQLAGGLGGYEQYF | TGTGCCAGCAGGACCCGGGACAGGGGGCAACTAGCGGGAGGTCTCGGGGGTTACGAGCAGTACTTC
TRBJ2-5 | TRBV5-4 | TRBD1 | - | CASSLRDRGETQYF | TGTGCCAGCAGCTTGAGGGACAGGGGGGAGACCCAGTACTTC
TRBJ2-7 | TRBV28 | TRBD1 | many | CASRGQGAFYEQYF | TGTGCCAGCAGGGGACAGGGGGCTTTCTACGAGCAGTACTTC
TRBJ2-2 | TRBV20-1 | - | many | CSAYRRTANTGELFF | TGCAGTGCCTACAGACGGACGGCGAACACCGGGGAGCTGTTTTTT
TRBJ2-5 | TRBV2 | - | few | CASGETPTARSQYF | TGTGCCAGCGGGGAGACTCCTACTGCGAGGTCCCAGTACTTC
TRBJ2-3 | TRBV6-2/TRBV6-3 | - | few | CASSYVGDTQYF | TGTGCCAGCAGTTATGTAGGGGATACGCAGTATTTT
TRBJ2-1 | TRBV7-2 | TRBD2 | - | CASSEIAGVSYNEQFF | TGTGCCAGCAGCGAAATAGCGGGGGTCTCCTACAATGAGCAGTTCTTC
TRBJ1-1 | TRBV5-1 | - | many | CASSPDGMGTEAFF | TGCGCCAGCAGCCCGGACGGTATGGGGACTGAAGCTTTCTTT
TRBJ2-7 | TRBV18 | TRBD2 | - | CASSPSGTSRRDEQYF | TGTGCCAGCTCACCATCCGGGACTAGCAGGCGGGACGAGCAGTACTTC
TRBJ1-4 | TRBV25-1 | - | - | CASSGNEKLFF | TGTGCCAGCAGTGGCAATGAAAAACTGTTTTTT
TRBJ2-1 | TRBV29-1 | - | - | CSPLQTNFYNEQFF | TGCAGCCCCCTGCAGACTAACTTCTACAATGAGCAGTTCTTC
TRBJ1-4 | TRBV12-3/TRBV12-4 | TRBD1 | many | CASRKQGREKLFF | TGTGCCAGCAGGAAACAGGGGAGGGAAAAACTGTTTTTT